Detailed here is one T cell receptor (beta chain). The sample comes from a study of CD8 T cells in Susac syndrome. Reverse transcription of about 0.5 to 1 ug RNA used random hexamers. An immunoSEQ multiplex PCR amplified TCR beta CDR3 over 54 Vbeta and 13 Jbeta. TCRdb re-called the immunoSEQ multiplex PCR reads with MiXCR, one entry per CDR3 protein. The sample has hundreds of thousands of distinct CDR3 sequences, 90% to 95% seen once; the top ten hold 0.07% to 0.09%. Sequencing of TCR beta, carried out with a high-throughput approach, was applied to CD8+ and CD4+ T cells from the blood. Treatment-naive patients with stable or active relapsing-remitting disease were the multiple sclerosis controls. The CD8+ and CD4+ T cells were isolated magnetically using a negative isolation approach, whereas the TEMRA cells were enriched by FACS. Germline loops: CDR1 LNHNV, CDR2 YYDKDF (reference sequence). This CDR3 has 14 residues. Trimming took 0 bases from V and 6 from J, leaving 12 bases between them.

The sequence derives from a human donor with multiple sclerosis. Input material: CD4+ T cells from PBMCs. The rearrangement uses TRBV15 and TRBJ2-7, with D possibly TRBD1 on 5 matching bases. DNA for the CDR3: TGTGCCACCAGCAGAGATATAACAGGTGGCGAGCAGTACGTC. Translating it yields CATSRDITGGEQYV.